This T cell receptor (beta chain) was sequenced during a study of blood T cells in healthy people across ages (dated by TCRdb to the mid-2010s). Regarding the complete study: In model experiments, template switching captured about one uniquely barcoded TCR beta cDNA molecule for every two T cells. The study measured age-related changes in TCR beta repertoire diversity using deep sequencing normalized with unique cDNA molecular identifiers. The donors were divided into four age groups: young (average approximately 17 years), middle-aged (roughly 40), aged (62) and long-lived (82). To avoid experimental bias, donors of different ages were randomly spread across the sequencing lanes. Two additional independent replicas of 1 million unique cDNA reads from the same blood draw were analyzed for two donors (one aged 18 to 29 and one aged 80 or older). Broader findings and caveats from the paper: Conclusive comparison of naive and antigen-experienced compartments was prevented by the profiling of bulk unsorted PBMCs. Compared with the aged group, the long-lived group had more naive CD4+ T cells, fewer expanded clones and increased TCR diversity, suggesting age selection. Estimates of total diversity from one million sequenced T cells were regarded as lower bounds and underestimates. Observed TCR beta diversity per million T cells fell roughly linearly with age, and a significant reduction was already apparent by age approximately 40. Donor CMV infection status was unknown, potentially confounding age-related changes in expanded clonotypes. The percentage of naive T cells measured by flow cytometry correlated strongly with observed TCR beta diversity.

Systemically healthy Caucasian individuals from Russia, 35 to 50 in total and aged about 6 to 90 years, were included as donors. Roughly 9 milliliters of peripheral blood were drawn from each donor into EDTA-treated Vacutainer tubes. Ficoll-Paque density-gradient centrifugation was used to isolate PBMCs, with at least 7 million per sample. Trizol reagent was used to extract total RNA from PBMCs, with at least 6 micrograms per sample. Naive CD45RAhigh/CD27high T cell percentages were measured by flow cytometry on a PBMC aliquot from every donor. Libraries were made using 5' RACE. Instrument used: Illumina HiSeq 2500. The second PCR ran for about 6 to 12 cycles and used a J-beta primer mix along with a sample-barcoded 5' primer. A unique molecular identifier was introduced onto each TCR beta cDNA molecule by a template-switch 5' adaptor carrying 12 random nucleotides. Each sample yielded at least 3 million CDR3-containing paired-end reads. First-strand cDNA synthesis was performed from all RNA using the Mint cDNA synthesis kit, with priming by a TRBC-specific oligonucleotide. After uracil-DNA glycosylase treatment, a first 18-cycle PCR used universal primers M1SS and BC2_uni_R on all cDNA. The paper's data handling went like this. Normalization of each sample was performed by random selection of 1 million high-quality reads, each carrying a distinct molecular identifier. Reads with shared molecular identifiers were discarded instead of being binned into consensus sequences. MiTCR, set to a Q25 quality threshold and the strictest error-elimination algorithm, was used for CDR3 identification, clonotype clustering and error correction. Lower-bound total TCR beta diversity was estimated with a nonparametric unseen species model using Euler transformation. TCRdb reanalyzed the raw reads on its own, using fastp at Q25 for trimming and MiXCR for clone calling, and kept in-frame beta chains. CDR3 protein duplicates are merged, each entry listing the most common genes and DNA. The V and J calls come from TCRdb's annotation, not from the publication. The sample contains over a million distinct CDR3 sequences, approximately 59% of them found a single time. The ten most abundant clones make up 6.5% to 8.5% of the sample.

Inclusive of the bounding cysteine and phenylalanine, the CDR3 is 16 residues long. Left in the record is the CDR3 DNA by itself, 48 bases read in frame from the first base. The germline V and J ends show losses of 2 bases and 6 bases respectively, and no gene match explains 7 bases of the junction. The germline V gene sets CDR1 to SGHNT and CDR2 to YENEEA. Details on this clonotype: This clone's antigen is unknown. Within one base of it there is no much larger clone, and no base qualities were kept.

Material: blood. The chain joins TRBV11-3 to TRBJ2-3; 11 bases in the junction line up with TRBD2. The sequence was obtained from a young man in good health. The CDR3 protein sequence reads: CASSLSTSGVADTQYF. The sequenced DNA: TGTGCCAGCAGCTTATCGACTAGCGGGGTTGCGGATACGCAGTATTTT.